This record concerns one T cell receptor beta chain sequence. Its specificity is unknown. The sample is drawn from a study of T-cell memory formation after mild COVID-19. Study-level information: Clusters were largely donor specific.

Points from the study as a whole: The CD4+ clones that contracted clustered mainly within CM and EM, and the CD8+ clones concentrated in EMRA.

5'RACE with constant-segment primers yielded barcoded, UMI-tagged TCR alpha and TCR beta cDNA libraries. In TCRdb, the 5' RACE reads were re-called with MiXCR into one record per CDR3 protein. The sample consists of about 240,000 distinct CDR3 sequences, approximately 10% of them appearing once. CDR1 is LGHNT and CDR2 is FRNRAP in the germline V gene. Trimming removed 1 base at V and 4 bases at J, with 2 bases between. CDR3 length: 11 residues. The V call is TRBV12-5, the J call TRBJ2-7; D call uncertain. Sequenced material: PBMCs or a T cell subset sorted from them (not recorded which). The clonotype comes from a man aged 18 to 29 who had mild COVID-19 (a few samples of this study predate the infection). Cell type and time point are not known. CDR3 bases: TGTGCTAGTGGTTTGGGGTACGAGCAGTACTTC. It translates to CASGLGYEQYF.